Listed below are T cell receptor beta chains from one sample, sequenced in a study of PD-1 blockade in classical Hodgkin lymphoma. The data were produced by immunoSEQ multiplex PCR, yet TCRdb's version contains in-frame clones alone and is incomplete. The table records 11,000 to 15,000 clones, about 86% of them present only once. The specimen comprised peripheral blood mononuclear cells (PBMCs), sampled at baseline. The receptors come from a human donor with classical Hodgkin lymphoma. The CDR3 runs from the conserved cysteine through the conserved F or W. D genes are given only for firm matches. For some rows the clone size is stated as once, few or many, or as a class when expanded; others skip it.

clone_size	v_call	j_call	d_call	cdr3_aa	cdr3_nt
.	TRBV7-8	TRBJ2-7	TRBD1	CASSPTGDEQYF	TGTGCCAGCAGCCCGACAGGGGACGAGCAGTACTTC
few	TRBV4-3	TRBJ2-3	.	CASSQDRTDTQYF	TGCGCCAGCAGCCAAGATAGAACAGATACGCAGTATTTT
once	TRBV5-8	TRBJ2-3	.	CASSLDVHTDTQYF	TGTGCCAGCAGCTTAGACGTTCACACAGATACGCAGTATTTT
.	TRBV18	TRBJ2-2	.	CASSQITGPSSGHGELFF	TGTGCCAGCTCACAAATCACAGGACCTTCCTCGGGCCACGGGGAGCTGTTTTTT
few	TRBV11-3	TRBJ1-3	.	CASSIRGGNTIYF	TGTGCCAGCAGCATCAGGGGTGGAAACACCATATATTTT
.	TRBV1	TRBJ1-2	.	CTSSEHTFRSVDYGYTF	TGCACCAGCAGTGAACACACGTTTCGGAGCGTCGACTATGGCTACACCTTC
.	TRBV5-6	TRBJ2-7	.	CASSLEGQPYEQYF	TGTGCCAGCAGCTTGGAAGGACAGCCTTACGAGCAGTACTTC
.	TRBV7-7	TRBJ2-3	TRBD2	CASSLKAGGPVFRNSADTQYF	TGTGCCAGCAGCTTAAAAGCGGGAGGGCCCGTGTTTCGAAACTCCGCGGATACGCAGTATTTT
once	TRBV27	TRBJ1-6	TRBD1	CASQGVNSPLHF	TGTGCCAGCCAGGGGGTAAATTCACCCCTCCACTTT
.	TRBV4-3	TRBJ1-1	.	CASSQEEGWTEAFF	TGCGCCAGCAGCCAAGAGGAGGGATGGACTGAAGCTTTCTTT
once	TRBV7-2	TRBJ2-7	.	CASARIGNRGEQYF	TGTGCCAGCGCGCGGATCGGGAATCGCGGCGAGCAGTACTTC
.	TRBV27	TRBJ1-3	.	CASSLGAAGNTIYF	TGTGCCAGCAGTTTGGGGGCGGCTGGAAACACCATATATTTT
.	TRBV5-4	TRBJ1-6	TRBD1	CASSLQGYSSPLHF	TGTGCCAGCAGCTTACAGGGGTACAGTTCACCCCTCCACTTT
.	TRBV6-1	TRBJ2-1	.	CASSVTGANEQFF	TGTGCCAGCAGTGTTACGGGAGCTAATGAGCAGTTCTTC
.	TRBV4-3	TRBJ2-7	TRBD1	CASSQVRDSSYEQYF	TGCGCCAGCAGCCAAGTGAGGGACAGCTCCTACGAGCAGTACTTC